The rows below give T cell receptor beta chains drawn from one sample of a study of identifying expanded T cells in peripheral blood. Produced via immunoSEQ multiplex PCR; TCRdb's table is partial and in-frame only. The sample has 90,000 to 95,000 clones, around 90% seen once. Sequenced input: blood. Every receptor here comes from a person between 18 and 75 years old in good health. Both conserved end residues are trimmed from each CDR3.

TRBJ2-3,TRBV11-2,ASSLVSSTDTQY
TRBJ1-1,TRBV27,ASSPRRVMNTEAF
TRBJ2-3,TRBV4-1,ASSQEARLASDTQY
TRBJ2-7,TRBV11-3,ASSLEGTGRYEQY
TRBJ1-1,TRBV4-1,ASSQGWGTEAF
TRBJ1-5,TRBV2,ASDRHGNQPQH
TRBJ2-1,TRBV2,ASSEGGQPNEQF
TRBJ2-1,TRBV7-8,ASSLNQRDYNEQF
TRBJ1-6,TRBV15,ATSSQGRNSPLH
TRBJ2-3,TRBV5-1,ASSPRAGGVDTQY
TRBJ1-4,TRBV30,AWSVTGQLF
TRBJ2-7,TRBV2,ASSRSTRPLYEQY
TRBJ1-4,TRBV2,ASSVQGGFNEKLF
TRBJ2-3,TRBV14,ASSRGTSGGDTQY
TRBJ1-1,TRBV18,ASSHEGLEAF
TRBJ1-4,TRBV7-9,ASSPLGEKLF
TRBJ1-5,TRBV15,ATSRQGQQPQH
TRBJ1-3,TRBV5-6,ASSGGRQGRGNTIY
TRBJ1-2,TRBV6-7,ASVRTDNYGYT
TRBJ2-3,TRBV9,ASSLRHTTDTQY
TRBJ1-1,TRBV5-8,ASSLYTGTEGF
TRBJ1-2,TRBV5-4,ASSLTGPLYGYT
TRBJ1-2,TRBV30,AWSVSGQGGYT
TRBJ1-1,TRBV5-4,ASSFGTGRTEAF
TRBJ2-7,TRBV7-2,ASSPQRQGLEQY
TRBJ2-1,TRBV2,ASSDQEPPIWQF